These 28 T cell receptor beta chains were all obtained from the same sample, sequenced in a study of T cell changes during pregnancy in multiple sclerosis. The protocol was immunoSEQ multiplex PCR, while the TCRdb copy is restricted to in-frame clones and leaves out a portion. The sample has more than 85,000 clones; just over 90% are singletons. The sample in question was peripheral blood, obtained in the second trimester of pregnancy. The source is a female donor with multiple sclerosis, enrolled in a pregnancy study.

The rearrangement links TRBV5-5 to TRBJ1-5, with D perhaps TRBD1 (5 bases). The germline CDR1 and CDR2 sequences are SGHKS and YYEKEE (reference sequence). The CDR3 runs to 15 residues. V was pared by 3 bases and J by 4 bases, with 14 bases between. The CDR3 region is CASSWGTFTNQPQHF. The CDR3 DNA follows: TGTGCCAGCAGCTGGGGGACTTTTACAAATCAGCCCCAGCATTTT.

This chain connects TRBV28 to TRBJ1-5, with 9 positions matching TRBD1. With V trimmed by 6 bases and J by 5 bases, 2 bases remained unmatched. Germline CDR1 is MDHEN and CDR2 is SYDVKM. The CDR3 contains 13 residues. The CDR3 reads CASRRQGDQPQHF. DNA for the CDR3: TGTGCCAGCAGGAGACAGGGGGATCAGCCCCAGCATTTT.

The chain carries TRBV10-3 and TRBJ1-4; 7 positions match TRBD1. The trim removed 1 base at V and 3 bases at J, leaving 2 bases unmatched. The CDR3 runs to 15 residues. CDR1 and CDR2 from the germline V gene are ENHRY and SYGVKD. CDR3 bases: TGTGCCATCAGTGAGTACGGGACAGCTAATGAAAAACTGTTTTTT. Protein sequence: CAISEYGTANEKLFF.

The chain has TRBV7-3 and TRBJ2-1; D unresolved. Germline V gene lookup returns CDR1 SGHTA and CDR2 FQGTGA. The CDR3 totals 12 residues. Between the trimmed V and J ends, which lost 5 bases and 7 bases, there was a span of 9 bases. CDR3 loop: CASSAGPNEQFF. The CDR3 nucleotides are TGTGCCAGCAGCGCTGGGCCGAATGAGCAGTTCTTC.

The V and J genes are TRBV4-2 and TRBJ1-4; the match to TRBD1 covers 9 bases. Per germline, CDR1 LGHNA and CDR2 YNFKEQ. The CDR3 is 16 residues long. The J segment lost 5 bases and the V segment lost 1 base, leaving 5 bases of the junction unmatched. The chain's CDR3 is CASSQGTGAGNEKLFF. The CDR3 bases are TGTGCCAGCAGCCAAGGGACAGGGGCGGGGAATGAAAAACTGTTTTTT.

Here the CDR3 DNA reads TGTGCCAGCAGCTTAGAAACTCTAACGGTGAGAGGTACTGAAGCTTTCTTT. Its translation is CASSLETLTVRGTEAFF. V gene TRBV7-6 combines with J gene TRBJ1-1; no reliable D call. The germline CDR1 and CDR2 sequences are SGHVS and FNYEAQ. Trimming removed 1 base at V and 5 bases at J, with 20 bases between. The CDR3 is 17 amino acids.

The chain couples TRBV5-1 to TRBJ2-7, with D unresolved. Germline loops: CDR1 SGHRS, CDR2 YFSETQ. Trimming took off 0 bases at V and 1 base at J, with 8 bases between the two ends. This CDR3 region has 14 residues. DNA for the CDR3: TGCGCCAGCAGCTTGGCGACTTCTTCCTACGAGCAGTACTTC. The encoded protein is CASSLATSSYEQYF.

Only one count was recorded for this clone. The DNA of the CDR3 is TGTGCCAGCAGCAAAGAGCCCCGAACCAGGGGGCGAAATTCACCCCTCCACTTT. Its translation is CASSKEPRTRGRNSPLHF. The chain carries TRBV21-1 and TRBJ1-6; the table's D call of TRBD1 was not tested on the DNA. TRBV21-1 is assigned pseudogene status. The CDR3 spans 18 residues.

The chain couples TRBV5-1 to TRBJ2-3, with D perhaps matching TRBD2 (6 bases). This CDR3 spans 15 amino acids. V lost 4 bases and J 10 bases, leaving 22 bases between the germline ends. Germline loops: CDR1 SGHRS, CDR2 YFSETQ. The CDR3 here is CASSDAGPRGSPQYF. CDR3 DNA: TGCGCCAGCAGCGATGCGGGGCCCCGGGGGAGTCCGCAGTATTTT.

This clone was observed a single time. The chain joins TRBV18 to TRBJ2-7; D is unresolved. V shed 1 base and J shed 6 bases, with 13 bases lying between them. The V gene's germline CDR1 is KGHSH and CDR2 LQKENI. This CDR3 region has 14 residues. CDR3 amino acids: CASSPQSQRLEQYF. The CDR3 DNA follows: TGTGCCAGCTCACCACAGAGTCAGAGGCTCGAGCAGTACTTC.

The chain combines TRBV19 with TRBJ1-5; 7 bases are shared with TRBD1. This CDR3 contains 16 residues. The germline V gene has CDR1 LNHDA and CDR2 SQIVND (reference sequence). J gave up 3 bases and V 0 bases, and 5 bases lay outside the gene matches. The chain's CDR3 is CASSIDLDRDNQPQHF. The CDR3 nucleotides are TGTGCCAGTAGTATAGATCTCGACAGGGACAATCAGCCCCAGCATTTT.

The rearrangement uses TRBV5-1 and TRBJ2-1, with 10 bases matching TRBD1. CDR3 length: 16 amino acids. J was trimmed by 2 bases and V by 5 bases; bases with no gene match: 7. Germline CDR1 is SGHRS and CDR2 is YFSETQ. The CDR3 nucleotides are TGCGCCAGCAGGGATGACAGGGGGCACGCCTACAATGAGCAGTTCTTC. Its protein is CASRDDRGHAYNEQFF.

V and J are TRBV4-2 and TRBJ1-2; D remains unclear. CDR3 length: 16 amino acids. Trimming took 2 bases from V and 3 from J, leaving 16 bases between them. Per the germline V gene, CDR1 is LGHNA and CDR2 is YNFKEQ. CDR3 amino acids: CASSQQEALVYYGYTF. CDR3 sequence (DNA): TGTGCCAGCAGCCAACAGGAGGCTCTGGTCTACTATGGCTACACCTTC.

The rearrangement uses TRBV5-8 and TRBJ2-1; possible D gene TRBD2, 7 bases. The CDR3 sequence is 13 residues long. CDR1 and CDR2 (germline): SGHTS, YDEGEE. Trimming pared 0 bases from V and 11 bases from J, leaving 12 bases between. This CDR3 is CASSLGAGAKQFF. For the CDR3, the DNA is TGTGCCAGCAGCTTGGGGGCGGGGGCTAAGCAGTTCTTC.

The chain has TRBV5-6 and TRBJ1-1, with 8 bases matching TRBD1. The V gene end was trimmed by 3 bases and the J gene end by 3 bases; junction bases not matched to a gene: 1. The CDR3 covers 13 residues. Germline CDR1 and CDR2: SGHDT and YYEEEE. CDR3 nucleotide sequence: TGTGCCAGCAGCTCAGGGGGCTACACTGAAGCTTTCTTT. This codes for CASSSGGYTEAFF.

The chain joins TRBV28 to TRBJ1-1; the D gene is possibly TRBD1 (6 bases). Trimming removed 7 bases at V and 1 base at J, with 19 bases between. The CDR3 covers 16 residues. Germline loops: CDR1 MDHEN, CDR2 SYDVKM. The DNA for the CDR3 is TGTGCCAGCACTCCCATTGCCGGACAGCAGAACACTGAAGCTTTCTTT. The encoded protein is CASTPIAGQQNTEAFF.

This sequence joins TRBV7-7 and TRBJ2-7, with TRBD2 identical over 10 bases. Germline loops: CDR1 SSHAT, CDR2 FNYEAQ (reference sequence). The CDR3 totals 16 residues. Trimming removed 4 bases from V and 6 bases from J; junction bases left unmatched: 12. In DNA form, the CDR3 reads TGTGCCAGCAGCTCCGTGGGGCTAGCGGGAGTACCCGAGCAGTACTTC. Translating it yields CASSSVGLAGVPEQYF.

CDR3 loop: CASRSGTSSYNEQFF. CDR3 nucleotides: TGTGCCAGCCGTAGCGGGACAAGCTCCTACAATGAGCAGTTCTTC. The chain links TRBV2 to TRBJ2-1, with 8 bases fitting TRBD2. The CDR3 sequence is 15 residues long. The germline V gene encodes CDR1 SNHLY and CDR2 FYNNEI. V trimming: 8 bases; J trimming: 0 bases; junction bases outside the gene matches: 6.

The CDR3 DNA follows: TGTGCCAGCAGCCAAAGCCCGCAGGCAGGGCATGGCTACACCTTC. Its protein product is CASSQSPQAGHGYTF. V gene TRBV2 combines with J gene TRBJ1-2, with D maybe TRBD1 (5 bases). Germline lookup yields CDR1 SNHLY and CDR2 FYNNEI. CDR3 size: 15 residues. Between the trimmed V and J ends, which lost 6 bases and 6 bases, there was a span of 20 bases.

The V gene is TRBV6-5, the J gene TRBJ2-3; 10 positions agree with TRBD1. Germline lookup yields CDR1 MNHEY and CDR2 SVGAGI. The V gene end was trimmed by 5 bases and the J gene end by 1 base; junction bases not matched to a gene: 3. The CDR3 is made up of 15 amino acids. In DNA, the CDR3 is TGTGCCAGCAGTCGGGGGACAGGGGGCACAGATACGCAGTATTTT. Protein sequence: CASSRGTGGTDTQYF.

This clone was seen a single time. V and J are TRBV2 and TRBJ1-6, with D perhaps matching TRBD1 (5 bases). The CDR3 is 13 amino acids. V dropped 8 bases and J dropped 6 bases, with 11 bases sitting between them. CDR1 is SNHLY, CDR2 FYNNEI, per germline. DNA for the CDR3: TGTGCCAGCGCCCGGGGGACTAATTCACCCCTCCACTTT. This encodes CASARGTNSPLHF.

The rearrangement uses TRBV5-6 and TRBJ2-5; D possibly corresponds to TRBD2 (5 bases). This CDR3 is built from 14 residues. Germline assignment: CDR1 SGHDT and CDR2 YYEEEE. Deletions cut 0 bases from V and 8 bases from J, with 14 bases between. This chain's CDR3 is CASSLVGVRETQYF. CDR3 DNA: TGTGCCAGCAGCTTGGTAGGTGTGAGGGAAACCCAGTACTTC.

The genes are TRBV7-3 and TRBJ2-5, with TRBD1 as a possible D gene (5 bases). The CDR3 has 14 residues. Trimming shortened V by 5 bases and J by 5 bases, and 15 bases separated the two germline ends. The germline V gene has CDR1 SGHTA and CDR2 FQGTGA. For the CDR3, the DNA is TGTGCCAGCAGCCCGAAGGGCCAGGGCGAGACCCAGTACTTC. Translated: CASSPKGQGETQYF.

The chain uses TRBV27 and TRBJ1-5, with D possibly being TRBD1 (6 bases). The length of the CDR3 is 16 residues. Trimming cost V 5 bases and J 0 bases, with 14 bases left between them. Germline CDR1 and CDR2: MNHEY and SMNVEV (reference sequence). The CDR3 spells CASSPLQGFSNQPQHF. The CDR3 DNA is TGTGCCAGCAGTCCACTACAGGGTTTTAGCAATCAGCCCCAGCATTTT.

The chain employs TRBV21-1 and TRBJ1-2; whether TRBD1, the table's D call, matches the DNA was not checked. TRBV21-1 is tagged as a pseudogene. The CDR3 is 15 amino acids. CDR3 residues: CASSLRTGKPYGYTF. DNA of the CDR3: TGTGCCAGCAGCTTACGGACAGGGAAGCCCTATGGCTACACCTTC.

This chain joins TRBV2 and TRBJ2-1; TRBD2 aligns across 13 bases. The V gene's germline CDR1 is SNHLY and CDR2 FYNNEI. The CDR3 runs 15 residues. V lost 6 bases, J lost 6 bases, and 5 bases stayed unmatched. The CDR3 here is CASSERLAGGNEQFF. CDR3 sequence (DNA): TGTGCCAGCAGCGAAAGACTAGCGGGAGGCAATGAGCAGTTCTTC.

The chain combines TRBV7-9 with TRBJ1-1, with D unclear. The CDR3 is made up of 14 amino acids. Germline values: CDR1 SEHNR, CDR2 FQNEAQ (reference sequence). The germline V and J ends were trimmed by 0 bases and 1 base, with 6 bases remaining between them. The chain's CDR3 is CASSLAAGNTEAFF. The CDR3 DNA follows: TGTGCCAGCAGCTTAGCGGCAGGGAACACTGAAGCTTTCTTT.

This clone was seen only once. This chain connects TRBV7-9 to TRBJ1-1; D is unclear. Germline assignment: CDR1 SEHNR and CDR2 FQNEAQ (reference sequence). V was shortened by 3 bases and J by 5 bases, with 13 bases between the two germline ends. This CDR3 has 14 amino acids. CDR3 sequence reads: CASSFNSARTEAFF. The CDR3 region has the DNA TGTGCCAGCAGCTTTAATTCGGCTAGGACTGAAGCTTTCTTT.